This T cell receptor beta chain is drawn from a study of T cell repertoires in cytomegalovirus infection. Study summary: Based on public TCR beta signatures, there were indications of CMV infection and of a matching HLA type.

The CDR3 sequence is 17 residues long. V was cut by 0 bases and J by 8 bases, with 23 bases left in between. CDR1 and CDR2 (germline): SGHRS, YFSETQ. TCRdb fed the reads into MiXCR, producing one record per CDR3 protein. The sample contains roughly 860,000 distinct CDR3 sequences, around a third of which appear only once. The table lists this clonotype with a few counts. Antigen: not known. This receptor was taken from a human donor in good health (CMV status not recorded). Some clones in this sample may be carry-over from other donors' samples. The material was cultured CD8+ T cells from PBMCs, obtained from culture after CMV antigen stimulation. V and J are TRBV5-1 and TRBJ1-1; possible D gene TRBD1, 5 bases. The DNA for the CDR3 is TGCGCCAGCAGCTTGGTAGGGGCTGCCCTGAGCCAGGACGAAGCTTTCTTT. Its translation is CASSLVGAALSQDEAFF.